The 17 T cell receptor beta chains below all came from one sample that was sequenced in a study of T-cell memory formation after mild COVID-19. TCRdb re-called the 5' RACE reads with MiXCR, one entry per CDR3 protein. The sample lists roughly 280,000 distinct CDR3 sequences; roughly 8% were seen once. The sample was PBMCs or a T cell subset sorted from them (not recorded which). The receptors originated from a man between 18 and 29 years old who had mild COVID-19 (a few samples of this study predate the infection). Cell type and time point are not known.

The CDR3 sequence is CASNLGAPGELFF. The CDR3 nucleotides read TGCGCCAGCAACCTGGGGGCCCCCGGGGAGCTGTTTTTT. This chain joins TRBV5-1 and TRBJ2-2; a weak D match, TRBD1 (6 bases). This CDR3 spans 13 amino acids. Germline V gene lookup returns CDR1 SGHRS and CDR2 YFSETQ. The V and J ends lost 6 bases and 6 bases respectively, with 12 bases between them. Filled out from reference TRBV5-1 and TRBJ2-2, the complete variable domain reads KAGVTQTPRYLIKTRGQQVTLSCSPISGHRSVSWYQQTPGQGLQFLFEYFSETQRNKGNFPGRFSGRQFSNSRSEMNVSTLELGDSALYLCASNLGAPGELFFGEGSRLTVL.

This clonotype was seen many times. The J gene is TRBJ2-7, the V gene TRBV29-1, with 9 nucleotides matching TRBD1. The V gene's germline CDR1 is SQVTM and CDR2 ANQGSEA. The CDR3 contains 12 residues. V gave up 6 bases and J gave up 7 bases; unmatched junction bases: 7. The CDR3 sequence is CSVRQTGGEQYF. In DNA, the CDR3 is TGCAGCGTGCGACAGACAGGGGGTGAGCAGTACTTC.

In its sample, this clonotype was seen many times. This rearrangement joins TRBV5-1 to TRBJ2-1; tentatively, D is TRBD2 (6 bases). With 0 bases removed from V and 5 bases from J, the gap between germline ends came to 12 bases. CDR3 length: 15 residues. CDR1 is SGHRS and CDR2 is YFSETQ in the germline V gene. The DNA of the CDR3 is TGCGCCAGCAGCTTGGTCGGGACTCAGCACAATGAGCAGTTCTTC. This gives the protein CASSLVGTQHNEQFF. The entire variable domain, with the rest obtained from reference TRBV5-1 and TRBJ2-1, is as follows: KAGVTQTPRYLIKTRGQQVTLSCSPISGHRSVSWYQQTPGQGLQFLFEYFSETQRNKGNFPGRFSGRQFSNSRSEMNVSTLELGDSALYLCASSLVGTQHNEQFFGPGTRLTVL.

The V and J genes are TRBV7-2 and TRBJ1-2, with D possibly TRBD1 on 5 matching bases. CDR1 and CDR2 from the germline V gene are SGHTA and FQGNSA. The CDR3 runs 15 residues. Trimming took off 2 bases at V and 5 bases at J, with 15 bases between the two ends. This CDR3 is CASSLHGGWRYGYTF. The CDR3 nucleotides read TGTGCCAGCAGCTTACATGGGGGTTGGAGGTATGGCTACACCTTC.

This clonotype appeared many times. CDR3 loop: CASSPRGVAEAFF. The CDR3 bases are TGTGCCAGCAGCCCGAGAGGGGTCGCTGAAGCTTTCTTT. The chain couples TRBV7-3 to TRBJ1-1; TRBD1 is a possible D gene (5 bases). The CDR3 spans 13 residues. The germline CDR1 and CDR2 sequences are SGHTA and FQGTGA. V was trimmed by 5 bases and J by 6 bases, leaving 13 bases between them.

Note on this clonotype: This clone may be a read error of a much larger clone one base away. The chain is built from TRBV27 and TRBJ1-1, with 7 positions matching TRBD1. The CDR3 runs 13 residues. Germline V gives CDR1 MNHEY, CDR2 SMNVEV (reference sequence). The chain's CDR3 is CANSFRDSTEAFF. CDR3 DNA sequence: TGTGCCAACAGTTTCCGGGACAGCACTGAAGCTTTCTTT.

This clonotype was seen ten or more times. The chain carries TRBV12-5 and TRBJ2-1, with D hard to call. Germline CDR1 and CDR2: LGHNT and FRNRAP. The CDR3 contains 10 residues. V gave up 6 bases and J gave up 9 bases, with 6 bases separating them. The CDR3 DNA follows: TGTGCTAGTGGGTTACCTGAGCAGTTCTTC. This codes for CASGLPEQFF.

This clonotype turned up a few times. The chain carries TRBV15 and TRBJ2-5, with TRBD1 identical over 9 bases. This CDR3 region has 14 residues. The ends lost 1 base at V and 6 bases at J; junction bases unmatched: 3. The germline V gene has CDR1 LNHNV and CDR2 YYDKDF (reference sequence). The CDR3 region has the DNA TGTGCCACCAGCAGAGTGACAGGGGGAAAGACCCAGTACTTC. This codes for CATSRVTGGKTQYF.

The chain uses TRBV6-5 and TRBJ2-7; TRBD1 is a possible D gene (5 bases). The V end was cut by 2 bases, the J end by 2 bases, with 10 bases between. Germline values: CDR1 MNHEY, CDR2 SVGAGI. The length of the CDR3 is 14 residues. This chain's CDR3 is CASSYADSTYEQYF. The CDR3 region has the DNA TGTGCCAGCAGTTACGCTGACAGCACCTACGAGCAGTACTTC.

This clonotype appeared a few times. This chain uses TRBV7-9 with TRBJ2-1; the match to TRBD2 covers 15 bases. Germline CDR1 and CDR2: SEHNR and FQNEAQ (reference sequence). The CDR3 totals 19 residues. V lost 5 bases, J lost 3 bases, and 11 bases stayed unmatched. CDR3 coding DNA: TGTGCCAGCAGCGGGACTAGCGGGGGGAAGAACCCTATCTACAATGAGCAGTTCTTC. Residues: CASSGTSGGKNPIYNEQFF.

Comment on this clonotype: A read error may be the cause here, since a much bigger clone is one base away. The chain employs TRBV7-2 and TRBJ2-3, with D unresolved. Germline-derived CDR1 and CDR2 are SGHTA and FQGNSA. This CDR3 contains 18 residues. The germline V and J ends were trimmed by 5 bases and 4 bases, with 25 bases remaining between them. The CDR3 reads CASSLTHSPVTLADTQYF. The CDR3 DNA reads TGTGCCAGCAGCCTCACCCATAGCCCCGTGACCTTGGCAGATACGCAGTATTTT.

This clonotype was counted between two and nine times. The chain joins TRBV5-1 to TRBJ2-4; D unclear. The CDR3 extends over 12 amino acids. Germline V gene lookup returns CDR1 SGHRS and CDR2 YFSETQ. V dropped 4 bases and J dropped 7 bases, with 9 bases sitting between them. The CDR3 sequence: CASSPGFNIQYF. The CDR3 nucleotides read TGCGCCAGCAGCCCCGGGTTTAACATTCAGTACTTC.

This clonotype has more than one count but fewer than ten. J is TRBJ1-6 and V is TRBV7-9; D is unclear. CDR3 length: 13 amino acids. V was cut by 1 base and J by 11 bases, with 9 bases left in between. The germline V gene has CDR1 SEHNR and CDR2 FQNEAQ (reference sequence). CDR3 loop: CASSLDTGTPLHF. CDR3 nucleotide sequence: TGTGCCAGCAGCTTAGACACGGGAACACCCCTCCACTTT.

V usage is TRBV20-1 and J usage is TRBJ1-2; possible D gene TRBD1, 6 bases. CDR1 and CDR2 (germline): DFQATT, SNEGSKA (reference sequence). This CDR3 comprises 14 residues. CDR3 DNA sequence: TGCACCGTTTCGGGCGGGATTGACAGGAATGGCTACACCTTC. Its protein product is CTVSGGIDRNGYTF.

This clonotype has a handful of counts. This chain joins TRBV4-2 and TRBJ2-1, with D perhaps being TRBD1 or TRBD2 (5 bases each). Germline-derived CDR1 and CDR2 are LGHNA and YNFKEQ. The CDR3 is made up of 15 amino acids. Trimming left V 2 bases short and J 2 bases short, with 10 bases between. The CDR3 sequence is CASSQRDGAYNEQFF. The CDR3 bases are TGTGCCAGCAGCCAAAGGGACGGCGCCTACAATGAGCAGTTCTTC.

This clonotype was detected many times. The chain couples TRBV5-6 to TRBJ1-1; D may be TRBD1 (5 bases). Germline CDR1 reads SGHDT; CDR2 reads YYEEEE. Trimming stripped 7 bases from V and 4 bases from J, with 14 bases between. This CDR3 is 13 amino acids long. CDR3 nucleotide sequence: TGTGCCAGCGTAAGAGGGAGGGGCACTGAAGCTTTCTTT. Amino acids: CASVRGRGTEAFF.

The table lists this clonotype with a few counts. This chain connects TRBV29-1 to TRBJ2-3; D not certain. This CDR3 region has 13 residues. Trimming cost V 5 bases and J 2 bases, with 11 bases left between them. Germline V gene lookup returns CDR1 SQVTM and CDR2 ANQGSEA. CDR3 in amino acids: CSVKRRITDTQYF. The CDR3 coding sequence is TGCAGCGTTAAGAGACGGATCACAGATACGCAGTATTTT.